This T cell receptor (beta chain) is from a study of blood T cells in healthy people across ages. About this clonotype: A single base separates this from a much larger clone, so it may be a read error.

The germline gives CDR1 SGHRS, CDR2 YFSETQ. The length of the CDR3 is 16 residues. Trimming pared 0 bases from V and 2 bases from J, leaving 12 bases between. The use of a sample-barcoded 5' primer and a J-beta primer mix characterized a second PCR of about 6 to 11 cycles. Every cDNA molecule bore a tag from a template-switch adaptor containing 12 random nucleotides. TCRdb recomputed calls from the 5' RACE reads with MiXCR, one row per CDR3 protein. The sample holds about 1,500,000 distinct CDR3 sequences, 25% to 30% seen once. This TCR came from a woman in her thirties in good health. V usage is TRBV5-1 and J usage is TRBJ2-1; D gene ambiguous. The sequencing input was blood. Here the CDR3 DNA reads TGCGCCAGCAGCTTGGGGCTCAGGCCCCCCTACAATGAGCAGTTCTTC. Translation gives CASSLGLRPPYNEQFF.